The present TCR beta chain was sequenced within a study of CD4 T cells in relation to SARS-CoV-2 and coronaviruses. The overall study: TCR beta CDR3s were sequenced after 10-day antigen culture of PBMCs.

Only in-frame clones appear in the TCRdb table, and some are missing; sequencing was by immunoSEQ multiplex PCR. The sample includes 15,000 to 20,000 clones, 60% to 80% of them seen just once. CD4+ T cells from unexposed donors were obtained before the COVID-19 pandemic (2011-2018). CD4+ T cells were isolated from the cells after less than 13 days of culture. The ends were cut back, 4 bases at V and 2 bases at J, with 10 bases in the middle. Germline assignment: CDR1 SGHRS and CDR2 YFSETQ. The CDR3 runs to 13 residues. Worth noting for this clone: Its cognate antigen is unknown.

Sequencing was done on a sample of CD4+ T cells from PBMCs, cultured in vitro. This rearrangement joins TRBV5-1 to TRBJ2-7; D unresolved. This TCR was sampled from a human donor in good health. CDR3 DNA: TGCGCCAGCAGCATAGACCCTGCCTACGAGCAGTACTTC. Residues: CASSIDPAYEQYF.